This is a list of T cell receptor beta chains from one sample in a study of beta chain features in type 1 diabetes. Clones were read by immunoSEQ multiplex PCR, and TCRdb kept only the in-frame ones, dropping some. The sample consists of about 220,000 clones, approximately 10% of them appearing once. The source material was central memory CD4+ T cells from blood. The receptors shown here come from a man between 18 and 35 years old in good health. Both conserved end residues are part of each CDR3. The order of the fields is D gene, J gene, V gene, clone size, CDR3 protein, CDR3 DNA. D genes are given only for firm matches. Clone size is not always given. Where it is, it says once, few, many or a class for expanded clones.

-,TRBJ2-1,TRBV7-9,many,CASSLAGGIANEQFF,TGTGCCAGCAGCTTAGCTGGGGGAATTGCCAATGAGCAGTTCTTC
-,TRBJ1-1,TRBV7-8,-,CASSRYDRREAFF,TGTGCCAGCAGCCGATACGACAGGAGGGAAGCTTTCTTT
TRBD2,TRBJ2-1,TRBV25-1,few,CASSESLGTSGYNEQFF,TGTGCCAGCAGTGAATCGTTGGGGACTAGCGGCTACAATGAGCAGTTCTTC
TRBD1,TRBJ2-1,TRBV7-9,-,CASSLARQGEQFF,TGTGCCAGCAGCTTAGCCCGACAGGGGGAGCAGTTCTTC
TRBD1,TRBJ1-2,TRBV30,-,CALSKRGQQPSNYGYTF,TGTGCCTTGTCTAAAAGGGGGCAGCAACCTTCTAACTATGGCTACACCTTC
TRBD1,TRBJ2-1,TRBV29-1,few,CSVDRQGNEQFF,TGCAGCGTTGACCGACAGGGAAACGAGCAGTTCTTC
-,TRBJ2-5,TRBV7-2,few,CASSLQPTQETQYF,TGTGCCAGCAGCTTACAGCCAACCCAAGAGACCCAGTACTTC
TRBD2,TRBJ2-3,TRBV19,-,CASSPSRTSVTDTQYF,TGTGCCAGTAGTCCCTCCCGGACTAGCGTCACAGATACGCAGTATTTT
TRBD1,TRBJ2-4,TRBV11-2,-,CASSLSDRAQIQYF,TGTGCCAGCAGCTTATCCGACAGGGCCCAAATTCAGTACTTC
TRBD2,TRBJ2-1,TRBV6-6,-,CASTPPTSGSNEQFF,TGTGCCAGCACCCCCCCGACTAGCGGGAGTAATGAGCAGTTCTTC
TRBD1,TRBJ2-5,TRBV18,many,CASSSQGQETQYF,TGTGCCAGCTCATCACAGGGGCAAGAGACCCAGTACTTC
-,TRBJ2-3,TRBV5-8,-,CASSRKKDTQYF,TGTGCCAGCAGCCGGAAGAAAGATACGCAGTATTTT
TRBD2,TRBJ2-1,TRBV19,-,CASSTGTSSYNEQFF,TGTGCCAGTAGTACCGGGACTAGCAGTTACAATGAGCAGTTCTTC
-,TRBJ2-7,TRBV19,-,CASSIRGSGAYEQYF,TGTGCCAGTAGTATCCGGGGATCAGGCGCATACGAGCAGTACTTC
-,TRBJ2-5,TRBV10-3,few,CAISEGGKQTQYF,TGTGCCATCAGTGAAGGAGGAAAGCAGACCCAGTACTTC
TRBD2,TRBJ2-1,TRBV25-1,few,CASSEVSSGRLNEQFF,TGTGCCAGCAGTGAAGTTTCTAGCGGGAGGTTGAATGAGCAGTTCTTC
-,TRBJ2-7,TRBV7-2,few,CASSFRQGYEQYF,TGTGCCAGCAGCTTCCGGCAGGGTTACGAGCAGTACTTC
TRBD1,TRBJ2-3,TRBV27,-,CASRDRGGDTDTQYF,TGTGCCAGCAGAGACAGGGGAGGTGACACAGATACGCAGTATTTT
-,TRBJ2-4,TRBV15,few,CATSRPQGKGTEPLAKNIQYF,TGTGCCACCAGCAGACCACAGGGAAAAGGGACCGAACCGCTAGCCAAAAACATTCAGTACTTC
-,TRBJ2-2,TRBV10-3,-,CAIRSSPTGSGTGELFF,TGTGCCATCAGGTCTTCTCCCACAGGGAGTGGTACCGGGGAGCTGTTTTTT
-,TRBJ2-7,TRBV15,many,CATSRVGGEQYF,TGTGCCACCAGCAGAGTCGGAGGCGAGCAGTACTTC
-,TRBJ2-6,TRBV5-1,-,CASSLGSSGANVLTF,TGCGCCAGCAGCTTGGGAAGCTCTGGGGCCAACGTCCTGACTTTC
-,TRBJ2-1,TRBV29-1,few,CSVEGQGFSNEQFF,TGCAGCGTTGAGGGGCAGGGTTTTTCCAATGAGCAGTTCTTC
TRBD2,TRBJ2-3,TRBV28,once,CASSFTSGTTDTQYF,TGTGCCAGCAGTTTTACTAGCGGGACGACAGATACGCAGTATTTT
-,TRBJ2-5,TRBV6-5,-,CASSSTFRGESQYF,TGTGCCAGCAGTTCCACCTTCCGGGGAGAGTCCCAGTACTTC
-,TRBJ1-2,TRBV14,few,CASSQVDSYGYTF,TGTGCCAGCAGCCAAGTGGACAGCTATGGCTACACCTTC
TRBD2,TRBJ2-3,TRBV5-1,-,CASSAPGLAGDTQYF,TGCGCCAGCAGCGCACCGGGACTAGCAGGAGATACGCAGTATTTT
TRBD1,TRBJ1-3,TRBV29-1,many,CSVSGTGEVGNTIYF,TGCAGCGTAAGCGGGACAGGGGAGGTTGGAAACACCATATATTTT
-,TRBJ2-7,TRBV15,few,CATGLAGVDEQYF,TGTGCCACCGGGCTGGCTGGGGTAGACGAGCAGTACTTC
TRBD2,TRBJ2-7,TRBV7-2,-,CASSIEGGRYPYEQYF,TGTGCCAGCAGCATAGAGGGCGGGAGGTACCCCTACGAGCAGTACTTC
TRBD1,TRBJ1-1,TRBV7-9,few,CASSPLGQGTEAFF,TGTGCCAGCAGCCCCCTGGGACAGGGAACTGAAGCTTTCTTT
TRBD2,TRBJ2-7,TRBV30,-,CAWSPRGGATGREQYF,TGTGCCTGGAGCCCCCGGGGGGGGGCGACGGGGAGGGAGCAGTACTTC
TRBD2,TRBJ2-3,TRBV5-4,-,CASSQEAGADTQYF,TGTGCCAGCAGTCAGGAGGCGGGGGCAGATACGCAGTATTTT
TRBD1,TRBJ1-3,TRBV29-1,few,CSVEKGQGRSGNTIYF,TGCAGCGTTGAAAAGGGACAGGGGCGCTCTGGAAACACCATATATTTT